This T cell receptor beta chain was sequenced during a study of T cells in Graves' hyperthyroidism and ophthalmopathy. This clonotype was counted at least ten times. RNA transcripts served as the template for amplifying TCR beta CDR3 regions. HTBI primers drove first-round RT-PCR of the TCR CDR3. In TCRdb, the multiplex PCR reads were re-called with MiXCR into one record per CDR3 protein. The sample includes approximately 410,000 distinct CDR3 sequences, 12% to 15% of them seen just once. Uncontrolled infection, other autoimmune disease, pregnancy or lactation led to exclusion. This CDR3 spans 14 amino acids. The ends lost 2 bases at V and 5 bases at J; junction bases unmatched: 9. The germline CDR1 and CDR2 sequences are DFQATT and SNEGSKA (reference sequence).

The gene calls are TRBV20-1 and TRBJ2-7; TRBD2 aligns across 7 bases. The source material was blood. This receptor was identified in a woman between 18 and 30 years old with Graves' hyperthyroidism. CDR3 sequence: CSARILAEGHEQYF. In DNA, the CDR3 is TGCAGTGCTAGAATCCTAGCGGAAGGCCACGAGCAGTACTTC.